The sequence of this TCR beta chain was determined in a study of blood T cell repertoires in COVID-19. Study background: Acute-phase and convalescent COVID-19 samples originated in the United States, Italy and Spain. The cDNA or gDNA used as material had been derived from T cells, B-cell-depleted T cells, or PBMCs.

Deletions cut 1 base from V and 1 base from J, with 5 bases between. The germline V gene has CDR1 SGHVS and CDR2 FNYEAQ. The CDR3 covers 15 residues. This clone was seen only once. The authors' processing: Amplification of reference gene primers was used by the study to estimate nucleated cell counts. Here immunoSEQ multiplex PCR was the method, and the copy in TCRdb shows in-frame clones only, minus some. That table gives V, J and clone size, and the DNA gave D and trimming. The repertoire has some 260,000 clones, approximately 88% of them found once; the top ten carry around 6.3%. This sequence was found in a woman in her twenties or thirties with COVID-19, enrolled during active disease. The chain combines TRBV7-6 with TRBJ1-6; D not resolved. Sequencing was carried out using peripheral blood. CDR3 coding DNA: TGTGCCAGCAGCTTAGACGGGTCCTATAATTCACCCCTCCACTTT. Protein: CASSLDGSYNSPLHF.